This is a list of T cell receptor beta chains from one sample in a study of T cell responses to AZD1222 COVID-19 vaccine. This table comes from immunoSEQ multiplex PCR, and its TCRdb copy is limited to in-frame clones, with some not included. The sample lists around 140,000 clones; about 92% were seen once. The specimen was peripheral blood, collected after recovery from COVID-19. The receptors originated from an adult who had recovered from COVID-19. CDR3s include the opening cysteine and the closing phenylalanine or tryptophan. D genes are given only for firm matches. Clone size is shown for a subset of rows, as once, few, many or a class of expanded clone.

>once|TRBV28|TRBJ2-1|NA
CASSWGANEQFF
TGTGCCAGCAGCTGGGGGGCCAATGAGCAGTTCTTC
>NA|TRBV7-6|TRBJ2-1|NA
CASSPSPSPAGQFF
TGTGCCAGCAGCCCATCCCCCAGCCCCGCCGGGCAGTTCTTC
>NA|TRBV6-5|TRBJ2-7|TRBD1
CASSLRQGNYEQYF
TGTGCCAGCAGTCTAAGACAGGGAAACTACGAGCAGTACTTC
>NA|TRBV13|TRBJ2-3|TRBD2
CASSLGISRTSGDTQYF
TGTGCCAGCAGCTTAGGAATCTCCCGGACTAGCGGAGATACGCAGTATTTT
>NA|TRBV19|TRBJ1-5|NA
CASSIRGNNQPQHF
TGTGCCAGTAGTATCCGAGGGAACAATCAGCCCCAGCATTTT
>NA|TRBV5-1|TRBJ2-3|TRBD2
CASSYRTSGNTDTQYF
TGCGCCAGCAGTTATCGGACTAGCGGAAACACAGATACGCAGTATTTT
>NA|TRBV5-1|TRBJ2-7|TRBD2
CASSPGTSGSYEQCF
TGCGCCAGCAGCCCCGGGACTAGCGGGAGCTACGAGCAGTGCTTC
>NA|TRBV5-1|TRBJ1-3|NA
CASGEGSGNTIYF
TGCGCCAGCGGAGAGGGGTCTGGAAACACCATATATTTT
>NA|TRBV7-9|TRBJ1-1|NA
CASSSSGDTAFF
TGTGCCAGCAGCTCCTCAGGGGACACTGCTTTCTTT
>NA|TRBV5-1|TRBJ2-2|NA
CASSRTVTGELFF
TGCGCCAGCAGTAGGACAGTCACCGGGGAGCTGTTTTTT
>NA|TRBV19|TRBJ1-1|NA
CASTIGVGEAFF
TGTGCCAGCACAATTGGGGTCGGTGAAGCTTTCTTT
>NA|TRBV3-1/TRBV3-2|TRBJ2-7|TRBD2
CASSPGLAGGHGYEQYF
TGTGCCAGCAGCCCGGGACTAGCGGGAGGGCATGGGTACGAGCAGTACTTC
>NA|TRBV18|TRBJ2-7|NA
CASSPSRGGGSSYEQYF
TGTGCCAGCTCACCCTCCAGGGGGGGCGGAAGCTCCTACGAGCAGTACTTC
>NA|TRBV5-8|TRBJ2-7|TRBD2
CASSFFGTSDEQYF
TGTGCCAGCAGCTTTTTCGGGACTAGCGATGAGCAGTACTTC
>NA|TRBV6-6|TRBJ1-2|NA
CASSYFWSAGNYGYTF
TGTGCCAGCAGTTATTTCTGGTCGGCTGGGAACTATGGCTACACCTTC
>once|TRBV24-1|TRBJ2-7|TRBD1
CATSATGTGVYEQYF
TGTGCCACCAGTGCCACCGGGACAGGGGTCTACGAGCAGTACTTC
>NA|TRBV7-9|TRBJ2-1|NA
CASSSPMWDEQFF
TGTGCCAGCAGCTCTCCTATGTGGGATGAGCAGTTCTTC
>NA|TRBV7-2|TRBJ1-6|NA
CASSLDELGANSPLHF
TGTGCCAGCAGCTTAGACGAGCTAGGGGCAAATTCACCCCTCCACTTT
>NA|TRBV7-9|TRBJ1-1|NA
CASSHTGWEMNTEAFF
TGTGCCAGCAGCCACACCGGATGGGAGATGAACACTGAAGCTTTCTTT
>NA|TRBV7-6|TRBJ1-1|NA
CASRPREAFF
TGTGCCAGCAGGCCAAGGGAAGCTTTCTTT
>NA|TRBV27|TRBJ1-6|NA
CASSLGTGNSPLHF
TGTGCCAGCAGTTTAGGGACGGGCAATTCACCCCTCCACTTT
>NA|TRBV6-6|TRBJ1-3|NA
CASRGTGNTIYF
TGTGCCAGCAGGGGGACTGGAAACACCATATATTTT
>NA|TRBV5-1|TRBJ1-2|NA
CASSLEGLNYGYTF
TGCGCCAGCAGCCTAGAGGGGCTTAACTATGGCTACACCTTC
>NA|TRBV18|TRBJ1-4|NA
CASSPPPGEKLFF
TGTGCCAGCTCACCACCCCCGGGGGAAAAACTGTTTTTT
>NA|TRBV28|TRBJ1-1|TRBD1
CASSLLGTGVTEAFF
TGTGCCAGCAGTTTGTTGGGGACAGGGGTCACTGAAGCTTTCTTT
>NA|TRBV3-1/TRBV3-2|TRBJ1-1|NA
CASSPPLEGGTEAFF
TGTGCCAGCAGCCCCCCATTGGAGGGCGGCACTGAAGCTTTCTTT
>NA|TRBV7-2|TRBJ2-7|NA
CASSLVRPYEQYF
TGTGCCAGCAGCTTAGTCCGCCCATACGAGCAGTACTTC
>NA|TRBV11-2|TRBJ2-7|TRBD1
CASSSYDRDYEQYF
TGTGCCAGCAGCTCTTATGACAGGGATTACGAGCAGTACTTC
>NA|TRBV7-2|TRBJ2-1|NA
CASSLSENSVYEQFF
TGTGCCAGCAGCTTATCAGAGAATTCAGTGTATGAGCAGTTCTTC
>NA|TRBV6-2/TRBV6-3|TRBJ1-1|TRBD1
CASSRIGRGVTFF
TGTGCCAGCAGCCGAATCGGCAGGGGGGTAACTTTCTTT
>NA|TRBV5-1|TRBJ1-6|NA
CASSLRDMLNSPLHF
TGCGCCAGCAGCCTCCGGGACATGCTCAATTCACCCCTCCACTTT
>NA|TRBV5-1|TRBJ2-7|NA
CASSFLLGGGEQYF
TGCGCCAGCAGCTTTCTATTAGGAGGAGGCGAGCAGTACTTC
>once|TRBV28|TRBJ1-5|NA
CASSLGLAVSNQPQHF
TGTGCCAGCAGTTTAGGGTTGGCCGTTAGCAATCAGCCCCAGCATTTT
>NA|TRBV30|TRBJ1-2|TRBD1
CASDRGPYGYTF
TGTGCCTCCGACAGGGGACCCTATGGCTACACCTTC
>NA|TRBV7-6|TRBJ2-6|TRBD2
CASSSPGLAGGNSGANVLTF
TGTGCCAGCAGCTCACCGGGACTAGCGGGAGGAAACTCTGGGGCCAACGTCCTGACTTTC
>NA|TRBV12-3/TRBV12-4|TRBJ1-2|NA
CASSLPLGGYTF
TGTGCCAGCAGTTTACCCCTCGGGGGCTACACCTTC
>NA|TRBV27|TRBJ2-7|NA
CASSHQAPYEQYF
TGTGCCAGCAGTCACCAAGCCCCCTACGAGCAGTACTTC